The rows below give T cell receptor beta chains drawn from one sample of a study of blood T cell repertoires in COVID-19. Libraries were prepared by immunoSEQ multiplex PCR; TCRdb keeps only in-frame clonotypes and omits some of them. The sample yields under 300,000 clones, under 90% seen once. Material: PBMCs or T cells enriched from blood (not recorded which). Source of these receptors: a woman aged 40 to 55 who had recovered from COVID-19. Each CDR3 is given with its conserved first and last residue. Each record gives: CDR3 protein, V gene, J gene.

CDR3: CASSPAGSDTQYF
V: TRBV3-1/TRBV3-2
J: TRBJ2-3

CDR3: CATNVGTGINYEQYF
V: TRBV15
J: TRBJ2-7

CDR3: CASSQGQGLETQYF
V: TRBV4-1
J: TRBJ2-5

CDR3: CASSPNLYPGYTF
V: TRBV7-2
J: TRBJ1-2

CDR3: CASSLLVLDTGYTF
V: TRBV5-1
J: TRBJ1-2

CDR3: CANIVGGRWTDTQYF
V: TRBV21-1
J: TRBJ2-3

CDR3: CSASRSSGGGETQYF
V: TRBV20-1
J: TRBJ2-5

CDR3: CASSFDSNYGYTF
V: TRBV5-1
J: TRBJ1-2

CDR3: CASSQGGLSNQPQHF
V: TRBV4-1
J: TRBJ1-5

CDR3: CATRTDNTGELFF
V: TRBV2
J: TRBJ2-2

CDR3: CASSLSRGPNQPQHF
V: TRBV19
J: TRBJ1-5

CDR3: CASSRLKGAVEAFF
V: TRBV2
J: TRBJ1-1

CDR3: CASSKGQGGQPQHF
V: TRBV18
J: TRBJ1-5

CDR3: CASSQDSSGGTFSSGANVLTF
V: TRBV4-1
J: TRBJ2-6

CDR3: CATSREASRTNEQFF
V: TRBV15
J: TRBJ2-1

CDR3: CASSEGGFSYEQYF
V: TRBV2
J: TRBJ2-7

CDR3: CASSLWGAKFGETQYF
V: TRBV7-2
J: TRBJ2-5

CDR3: CASSPGRTSGHEQFF
V: TRBV5-1
J: TRBJ2-1

CDR3: CASSRQGTNPNEKLFF
V: TRBV7-2
J: TRBJ1-4

CDR3: CASSSRAYFSGNTIYF
V: TRBV7-9
J: TRBJ1-3

CDR3: CASSPDNWATEAFF
V: TRBV7-2
J: TRBJ1-1

CDR3: CASSLAGTSGGGYEQYF
V: TRBV7-2
J: TRBJ2-7

CDR3: CASSPTPGQGEKLFF
V: TRBV7-9
J: TRBJ1-4

CDR3: CASSFNAGGANVLTF
V: TRBV7-8
J: TRBJ2-6

CDR3: CAWSRLGRGGYTF
V: TRBV30
J: TRBJ1-2

CDR3: CAIRPSGSSYNEQFF
V: TRBV10-3
J: TRBJ2-1

CDR3: CASSLEFFGHLNTEAFF
V: TRBV11-2
J: TRBJ1-1

CDR3: CASSPGTWGQGYGYTF
V: TRBV11-1
J: TRBJ1-2

CDR3: CAISGPGGQGALSSYEQYF
V: TRBV10-3
J: TRBJ2-7

CDR3: CASSSLSSGAGELFF
V: TRBV5-6
J: TRBJ2-2

CDR3: CATYRRQNYGYTF
V: TRBV6-5
J: TRBJ1-2

CDR3: CASSSYGTGDDGELFF
V: TRBV7-9
J: TRBJ2-2

CDR3: CASSVAKDRAYGYTF
V: TRBV9
J: TRBJ1-2

CDR3: CASGQGGDTEAFF
V: TRBV16
J: TRBJ1-1

CDR3: CASRPRTSGINTQYF
V: TRBV6-5
J: TRBJ2-3

CDR3: CASEYAGELFF
V: TRBV2
J: TRBJ2-2